These T cell receptor beta chains were read from a single sample in a study of blood T cell repertoires in COVID-19. Here immunoSEQ multiplex PCR was the method, and the copy in TCRdb shows in-frame clones only, minus some. The table records 300,000 to 450,000 clones, more than 75% of them present only once. Material for sequencing was PBMCs or T cells enriched from blood (not recorded which). These receptors came from a man aged 25-40 years who had recovered from COVID-19. Each CDR3 is given with its conserved first and last residue.

CDR3,V,J
CASREQYNSPLHF,TRBV19,TRBJ1-6
CASSYSGKGNTIYF,TRBV6-5,TRBJ1-3
CASSLAGPYSNQPQHF,TRBV7-2,TRBJ1-5
CATSRDRAKLFF,TRBV15,TRBJ1-4
CAWSEHDNSPLHF,TRBV30,TRBJ1-6
CASSYSWGATNEKLFF,TRBV6-5,TRBJ1-4
CASSLDLARQFF,TRBV11-2,TRBJ2-1
CASSVTGGENTEAFF,TRBV9,TRBJ1-1
CATSDWGTGITGELFF,TRBV24-1,TRBJ2-2
CASSAGGGGSTDTQYF,TRBV9,TRBJ2-3
CASSILTTSSYNEQFF,TRBV19,TRBJ2-1
CASSHRDYTDTQYF,TRBV7-3,TRBJ2-3
CASSPSLLGGTDTQYF,TRBV4-2,TRBJ2-3
CSVYRNTEAFF,TRBV29-1,TRBJ1-1
CASSTTGEDNQPQHF,TRBV21-1,TRBJ1-5
CASSQSLTGGRAEAFF,TRBV3-1/TRBV3-2,TRBJ1-1
CASGRQGYTGELFF,TRBV5-1,TRBJ2-2
CASSLAGNQPQHF,TRBV5-1,TRBJ1-5
CASIARGYNEQFF,TRBV25-1,TRBJ2-1
CASRAGDSSYEQYF,TRBV6-5,TRBJ2-7
CASSEFSGGTGELFF,TRBV6-4,TRBJ2-2
CASSPSGGVKVYEQYF,TRBV7-9,TRBJ2-7
CASRGDRVSYEQYF,TRBV6-6,TRBJ2-7
CASSPQGIRTEAFF,TRBV7-9,TRBJ1-1
CASSPRSSQEAFF,TRBV18,TRBJ1-1
CASSLSGIGGTEAFF,TRBV7-3,TRBJ1-1
CASSQGGANDEQFF,TRBV6-4,TRBJ2-1
CASRTQLDYGYTF,TRBV7-2,TRBJ1-2
CAWSEQGLMNTEAFF,TRBV30,TRBJ1-1
CASSLRERETQYF,TRBV11-1,TRBJ2-5
CASSLALADRTYEQYF,TRBV7-2,TRBJ2-7
CATSDFFFILTGALVDYTF,TRBV24-1,TRBJ1-2
CASSYPVVGGGGTGELFF,TRBV6-2/TRBV6-3,TRBJ2-2
CASTSSSTNEKLFF,TRBV19,TRBJ1-4
CASRTSPGRYEQYF,TRBV6-5,TRBJ2-7
CASNQGGTEAFF,TRBV10-1,TRBJ1-1
CASAAGQGGWNTEAFF,TRBV6-6,TRBJ1-1
CAISERGTGPNNEQFF,TRBV10-3,TRBJ2-1
CASTYWGQGFTEAFF,TRBV19,TRBJ1-1
CASSQSPGGTEAFF,TRBV23-1,TRBJ1-1